This T cell receptor beta chain stems from a study of graft-versus-host responses after intestinal transplantation. Study details: Recipients across the board were started on anti-thymocyte globulin induction, then kept on tacrolimus and steroids for approximately three years.

Here immunoSEQ multiplex PCR was the method, and the copy in TCRdb shows in-frame clones only, minus some. The data hold around 88,000 clones, with around 93% observed a single time. Details on this clone: Its antigen is as yet unknown.

V was clipped by 3 bases and J by 6 bases, with 14 bases between them. The CDR3 is 15 amino acids. Germline V gene sequence: CDR1 SGHVS, CDR2 FQNEAQ. Study-wide findings and caveats: Allografts of patients with graft-donor T cell macrochimerism showed high graft-versus-host to host-versus-graft clone ratios.

The gene calls are TRBV7-8 and TRBJ2-2; D uncertain. The source of this sequence is a human donor who was the organ donor for an intestinal transplant. Sequences were derived from unstimulated CD8+ T cells sorted from spleen or lymph node cells, sampled before transplant. The CDR3 DNA reads as TGTGCCAGCAGCTTCGCTAGAGGTCGGGCCGGGGAGCTGTTTTTT. Translation gives CASSFARGRAGELFF.